A single sample gave rise to the 22 T cell receptor beta chains below, sequenced in a study of T cells after yellow fever vaccination. TCRdb reprocessed the 5' RACE reads via MiXCR and lists one record per CDR3 protein. The sample lists 100,000 to 150,000 distinct CDR3 sequences, about 7% occurring once. The material sequenced was CD4+ T cells sorted from PBMCs, taken 10 days after the first yellow fever vaccination. These receptors originate from a man aged 18 to 30 who received the YFV17D yellow fever vaccine.

This clonotype was counted at least ten times. The genes are TRBV12-3 or TRBV12-4 and TRBJ2-3, with 8 bases that match TRBD2. The CDR3 totals 16 residues. J gave up 0 bases and V 3 bases, and 5 bases lay outside the gene matches. The CDR3 protein is CASSFREGSSTDTQYF. The CDR3 DNA follows: TGTGCCAGCAGTTTCCGGGAGGGGTCTAGCACAGATACGCAGTATTTT.

The genes are TRBV5-1 and TRBJ1-5, with D perhaps matching TRBD1 (5 bases). Germline loops: CDR1 SGHRS, CDR2 YFSETQ. The CDR3 totals 16 residues. The germline V and J ends were trimmed by 2 bases and 0 bases, with 12 bases remaining between them. CDR3 sequence: CASSFGDRDSNQPQHF. Here the CDR3 DNA reads TGCGCCAGCAGCTTCGGGGACCGGGATAGCAATCAGCCCCAGCATTTT.

This clonotype was counted many times. This rearrangement joins TRBV6-1 to TRBJ2-5; perhaps TRBD1 as D (5 bases). Looked up from germline, CDR1 is MNHNS and CDR2 is SASEGT. This CDR3 has 13 amino acids. V was trimmed by 9 bases and J by 5 bases, leaving 16 bases between them. CDR3 sequence (DNA): TGTGCCAGTTTGGCCCCAGGGTCGGAGACCCAGTACTTC. It translates to CASLAPGSETQYF.

In this sample, this clonotype turned up many times. The J gene is TRBJ2-7, the V gene TRBV11-2; 7 bases align to TRBD2. CDR3 length: 14 residues. Germline values: CDR1 SGHAT, CDR2 FQNNGV. Trimming took 5 bases from V and 3 from J; bases not matched to a gene: 7. Here the CDR3 DNA reads TGTGCCAGCAGCCTTGTAGCGGGTAGCTACGAGCAGTACTTC. Translated: CASSLVAGSYEQYF.

This clonotype has ten or more counts. The chain uses TRBV5-1 and TRBJ2-3; a possible D gene is TRBD1 (5 bases). The germline gives CDR1 SGHRS, CDR2 YFSETQ. Trimming took off 4 bases at V and 1 base at J, with 16 bases between the two ends. This CDR3 contains 16 residues. In nucleotides, the CDR3 is TGCGCCAGCAGCGGTTCAGCAGGGATGGGCACAGATACGCAGTATTTT. As protein: CASSGSAGMGTDTQYF.

This clonotype has ten or more counts. The CDR3 protein is CAIEQVGANVLTF. The DNA for the CDR3 is TGTGCCATCGAGCAGGTTGGGGCCAACGTCCTGACTTTC. The chain couples TRBV10-3 to TRBJ2-6; D call uncertain. The CDR3 runs 13 residues. V was clipped by 8 bases and J by 3 bases, with 8 bases between them. Germline loops: CDR1 ENHRY, CDR2 SYGVKD.

Ten or more counts support this clonotype. V and J are TRBV7-2 and TRBJ2-2, with D possibly TRBD1 on 6 matching bases. This CDR3 contains 15 residues. The germline V gene encodes CDR1 SGHTA and CDR2 FQGNSA. V shed 5 bases and J shed 3 bases, with 13 bases lying between them. The CDR3 coding sequence is TGTGCCAGCAGCCCCCAGGGGCCCCACACCGGGGAGCTGTTTTTT. This sequence encodes CASSPQGPHTGELFF.

This clonotype was counted ten times or more. The J gene is TRBJ1-2, the V gene TRBV12-3 or TRBV12-4; 7 bases map to TRBD1. After removal of 3 bases from V and 5 bases from J, the junction contained 6 bases not matched to a gene. This CDR3 region has 14 residues. The CDR3 protein is CASSFTGTAYGYTF. The CDR3 nucleotides are TGTGCCAGCAGTTTTACCGGGACAGCTTATGGCTACACCTTC.

At least ten counts were recorded for this clonotype. This chain joins TRBV5-1 and TRBJ2-3; unclear D gene. The ends were cut back, 0 bases at V and 4 bases at J, with 12 bases in the middle. Per germline, CDR1 SGHRS and CDR2 YFSETQ. This CDR3 spans 15 amino acids. The CDR3 DNA reads as TGCGCCAGCAGCTTGGAGGTCAGCCGGGCAGATACGCAGTATTTT. It encodes CASSLEVSRADTQYF.

This clonotype was picked up many times. The chain is built from TRBV2 and TRBJ1-6; weak D call: TRBD1 (5 bases). Trimming cost V 2 bases and J 1 base, with 18 bases left between them. Germline values: CDR1 SNHLY, CDR2 FYNNEI. This CDR3 comprises 19 residues. The CDR3 here is CASSEKPGRIESYNSPLHF. The CDR3, as DNA: TGTGCCAGCAGTGAAAAGCCAGGGAGGATAGAGTCCTATAATTCACCCCTCCACTTT.

This clonotype was counted ten times or more. The chain links TRBV6-2 or TRBV6-3 to TRBJ2-5, with TRBD1 as a possible D gene (6 bases). Trimming took off 2 bases at V and 2 bases at J, with 9 bases between the two ends. The CDR3 sequence is 14 residues long. Germline V gives CDR1 MNHEY, CDR2 SVGEGT. CDR3 sequence: CASSYARGQETQYF. The DNA of the CDR3 is TGTGCCAGCAGTTACGCGAGGGGGCAAGAGACCCAGTACTTC.

There are many counts of this clonotype. The chain couples TRBV6-5 to TRBJ1-3, with D hard to call. Trimming stripped 2 bases from V and 0 bases from J, with 8 bases between. CDR3 size: 15 residues. Germline assignment: CDR1 MNHEY and CDR2 SVGAGI. The CDR3 coding sequence is TGTGCCAGCAGTTACCGAGGTTTCTCTGGAAACACCATATATTTT. It is translated as CASSYRGFSGNTIYF.

This clonotype was seen ten or more times. The chain links TRBV11-2 to TRBJ2-3, with D possibly being TRBD2 (5 bases). The CDR3 covers 15 residues. Germline lookup yields CDR1 SGHAT and CDR2 FQNNGV. V dropped 5 bases and J dropped 0 bases, with 12 bases sitting between them. CDR3: CASSTRLTSTDTQYF. The CDR3, as DNA: TGTGCCAGCAGCACCCGACTAACTAGCACAGATACGCAGTATTTT.

The rearrangement uses TRBV18 and TRBJ2-3, with D possibly matching TRBD2 (5 bases). V was shortened by 6 bases and J by 9 bases, with 22 bases between the two germline ends. There are 15 residues in the CDR3. Looked up from germline, CDR1 is KGHSH and CDR2 is LQKENI. The CDR3 reads CASSPTAATPGTQYF. The CDR3 region has the DNA TGTGCCAGCTCCCCAACAGCGGCTACCCCGGGGACGCAGTATTTT.

This clonotype was recorded many times. The chain uses TRBV20-1 and TRBJ1-3, with D perhaps matching TRBD1 (5 bases). Germline CDR1 DFQATT, CDR2 SNEGSKA (reference sequence). Trimming took 3 bases from V and 1 from J, leaving 10 bases between them. The CDR3 is 14 amino acids. This CDR3 reads CSARPGGSGNTIYF. CDR3 DNA sequence: TGCAGTGCTAGGCCGGGGGGGTCTGGAAACACCATATATTTT.

This clonotype appeared a few times. V gene TRBV20-1 combines with J gene TRBJ2-2; D is perhaps TRBD2 (5 bases). The CDR3 totals 15 residues. Deletions cut 0 bases from V and 4 bases from J, with 12 bases between. Germline V lookup: CDR1 DFQATT, CDR2 SNEGSKA (reference sequence). CDR3 nucleotide sequence: TGCAGTGCTAGAGATGGTACTAGGCCCACCGGGGAGCTGTTTTTT. Amino acids: CSARDGTRPTGELFF.

In its sample, this clonotype was seen many times. This rearrangement joins TRBV7-2 to TRBJ2-4, with D possibly matching TRBD1 (7 bases). Trimming shortened V by 5 bases and J by 0 bases, and 17 bases separated the two germline ends. Germline V gene data show CDR1 as SGHTA and CDR2 as FQGNSA. This CDR3 is built from 17 residues. DNA for the CDR3: TGTGCCAGCAGCCCGAGGGCAGGGGGACTAGCCAAAAACATTCAGTACTTC. Translating it yields CASSPRAGGLAKNIQYF.

This clonotype showed up just a few times. The rearrangement uses TRBV12-3 or TRBV12-4 and TRBJ2-2, with D possibly matching TRBD2 (5 bases). With 2 bases removed from V and 4 bases from J, the gap between germline ends came to 14 bases. There are 16 residues in the CDR3. Here the CDR3 DNA reads TGTGCCAGCAGTTTAAGTCGAGGGTTTAGCACCGGGGAGCTGTTTTTT. Its translation is CASSLSRGFSTGELFF.

This clonotype was detected only a few times. The chain has TRBV5-1 and TRBJ2-7, with 9 bases matching TRBD2. The CDR3 has 14 amino acids. Germline trimming cut 2 bases from V and 2 bases from J; bases unmatched to any gene: 2. Per the germline V gene, CDR1 is SGHRS and CDR2 is YFSETQ. CDR3 DNA sequence: TGCGCCAGCAGCTTCGCGGGGGGGACCTACGAGCAGTACTTC. It is translated as CASSFAGGTYEQYF.

There are many counts of this clonotype. The chain has TRBV11-2 and TRBJ1-1, with TRBD1 matching over 8 bases. The CDR3 is made up of 15 amino acids. V gave up 6 bases and J gave up 1 base; unmatched junction bases: 7. In germline, CDR1 is SGHAT, CDR2 FQNNGV. CDR3 DNA sequence: TGTGCCAGCAGAAAACCCGGGACAGGGAACACTGAAGCTTTCTTT. Encoded protein: CASRKPGTGNTEAFF.

This clonotype was counted many times. V is TRBV20-1 and J is TRBJ1-1; 9 bases map to TRBD1. V shed 6 bases, J shed 6 bases, and the junction held 8 bases outside the gene matches. Per the germline V gene, CDR1 is DFQATT and CDR2 is SNEGSKA (reference sequence). The CDR3 loop spans 13 amino acids. CDR3 region: CSAPTGGDSEAFF. The CDR3 DNA reads TGCAGTGCACCTACAGGGGGCGACTCTGAAGCTTTCTTT.

This clonotype came up many times. The chain is built from TRBV5-1 and TRBJ2-1, with D perhaps matching TRBD1 (6 bases). This CDR3 region has 15 residues. Trimming removed 4 bases at V and 3 bases at J, with 14 bases between. Per germline, CDR1 SGHRS and CDR2 YFSETQ. CDR3 in amino acids: CASSNRQAIYNEQFF. The CDR3 DNA sequence: TGCGCCAGCAGCAATCGACAGGCTATCTACAATGAGCAGTTCTTC.